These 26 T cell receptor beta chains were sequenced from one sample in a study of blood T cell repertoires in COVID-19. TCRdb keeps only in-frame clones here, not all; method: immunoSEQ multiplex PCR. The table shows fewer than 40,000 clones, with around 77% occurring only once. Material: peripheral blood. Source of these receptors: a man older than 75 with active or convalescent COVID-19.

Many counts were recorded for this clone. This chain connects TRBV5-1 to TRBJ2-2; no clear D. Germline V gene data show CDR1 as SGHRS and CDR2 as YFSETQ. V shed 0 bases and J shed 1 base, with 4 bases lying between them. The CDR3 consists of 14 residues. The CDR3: CASSLGQNTGELFF. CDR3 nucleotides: TGCGCCAGCAGCTTGGGACAGAACACCGGGGAGCTGTTTTTT.

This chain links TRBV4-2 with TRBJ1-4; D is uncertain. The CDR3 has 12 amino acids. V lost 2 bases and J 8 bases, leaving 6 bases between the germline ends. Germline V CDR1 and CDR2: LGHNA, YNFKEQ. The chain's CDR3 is CASSQMREKLFF. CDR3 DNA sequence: TGTGCCAGCAGCCAAATGAGGGAAAAACTGTTTTTT.

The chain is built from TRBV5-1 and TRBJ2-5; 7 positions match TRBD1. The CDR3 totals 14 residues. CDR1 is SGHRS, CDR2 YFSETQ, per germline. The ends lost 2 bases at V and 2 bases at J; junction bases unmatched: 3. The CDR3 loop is CASSFGTDQETQYF. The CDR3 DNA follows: TGCGCCAGCAGCTTTGGGACAGATCAAGAGACCCAGTACTTC. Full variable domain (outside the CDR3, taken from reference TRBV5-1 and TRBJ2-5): KAGVTQTPRYLIKTRGQQVTLSCSPISGHRSVSWYQQTPGQGLQFLFEYFSETQRNKGNFPGRFSGRQFSNSRSEMNVSTLELGDSALYLCASSFGTDQETQYFGPGTRLLVL.

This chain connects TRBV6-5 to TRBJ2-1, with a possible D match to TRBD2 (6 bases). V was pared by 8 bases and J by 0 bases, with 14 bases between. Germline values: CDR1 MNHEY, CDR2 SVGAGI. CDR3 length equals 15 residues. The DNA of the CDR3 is TGTGCCAGCGTATCTAGCGCGTCCTCCTACAATGAGCAGTTCTTC. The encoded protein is CASVSSASSYNEQFF.

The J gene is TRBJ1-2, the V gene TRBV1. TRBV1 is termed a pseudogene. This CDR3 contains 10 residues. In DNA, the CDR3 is TGCACCAGCAGCCCCTCCGGGAAAACCTTC. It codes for CTSSPSGKTF.

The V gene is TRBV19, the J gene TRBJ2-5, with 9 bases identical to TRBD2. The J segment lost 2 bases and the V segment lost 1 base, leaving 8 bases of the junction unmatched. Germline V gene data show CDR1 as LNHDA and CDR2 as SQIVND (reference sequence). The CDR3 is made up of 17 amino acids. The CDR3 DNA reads TGTGCCAGTAGTATAGGGGCTAGCGGGACCAATCAAGAGACCCAGTACTTC. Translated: CASSIGASGTNQETQYF. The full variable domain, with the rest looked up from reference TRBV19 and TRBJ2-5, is DGGITQSPKYLFRKEGQNVTLSCEQNLNHDAMYWYRQDPGQGLRLIYYSQIVNDFQKGDIAEGYSVSREKKESFPLTVTSAQKNPTAFYLCASSIGASGTNQETQYFGPGTRLLVL.

CDR3 nucleotide sequence: TGTGCCAGCAGTTCGGGGGGGCACGAGCAGTACTTC. As protein: CASSSGGHEQYF. The V and J genes are TRBV27 and TRBJ2-7; 8 positions agree with TRBD2. After removal of 4 bases from V and 5 bases from J, the junction contained 1 base not matched to a gene. Germline CDR1 MNHEY, CDR2 SMNVEV (reference sequence). CDR3 length equals 12 residues.

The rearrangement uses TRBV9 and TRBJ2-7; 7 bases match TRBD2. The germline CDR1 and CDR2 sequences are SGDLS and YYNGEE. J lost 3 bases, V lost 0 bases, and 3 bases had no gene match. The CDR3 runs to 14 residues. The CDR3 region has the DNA TGTGCCAGCAGCGTAGTAGCTAGCGGCTACGAGCAGTACTTC. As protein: CASSVVASGYEQYF.

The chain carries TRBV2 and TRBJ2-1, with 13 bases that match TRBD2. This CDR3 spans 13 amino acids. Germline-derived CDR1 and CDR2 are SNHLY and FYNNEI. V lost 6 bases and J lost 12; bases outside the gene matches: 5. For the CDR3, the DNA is TGTGCCAGCAGAGGGACTAGCGGGGTGGGGCAGTTCTTC. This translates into CASRGTSGVGQFF. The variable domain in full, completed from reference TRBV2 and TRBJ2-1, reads EPEVTQTPSHQVTQMGQEVILRCVPISNHLYFYWYRQILGQKVEFLVSFYNNEISEKSEIFDDQFSVERPDGSNFTLKIRSTKLEDSAMYFCASRGTSGVGQFFGPGTRLTVL.

The CDR3 protein is CASSAQGLAHSEGERDTQYF. The CDR3 region has the DNA TGTGCCAGCAGCGCCCAGGGACTAGCGCATAGTGAGGGGGAGAGAGATACGCAGTATTTT. The gene calls are TRBV9 and TRBJ2-3; TRBD2 matches 10 bases. V trimming: 3 bases; J trimming: 5 bases; junction bases outside the gene matches: 21. Germline V gene sequence: CDR1 SGDLS, CDR2 YYNGEE. CDR3 length equals 20 residues.

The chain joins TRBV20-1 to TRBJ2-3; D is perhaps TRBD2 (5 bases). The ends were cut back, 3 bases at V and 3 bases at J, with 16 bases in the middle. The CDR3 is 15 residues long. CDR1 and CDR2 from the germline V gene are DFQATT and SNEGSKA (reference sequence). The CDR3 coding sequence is TGCAGTGCTAGTCCCCTCCGGGGAAAAACAGATACGCAGTATTTT. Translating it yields CSASPLRGKTDTQYF.

The CDR3 region has the DNA TGTGCCAGTAGTTTGCTCGACACGGCAACTAATGAAAAACTGTTTTTT. Translating it yields CASSLLDTATNEKLFF. V and J are TRBV19 and TRBJ1-4, with D unclear. V was cut by 5 bases and J by 0 bases, with 13 bases left in between. Germline lookup yields CDR1 LNHDA and CDR2 SQIVND (reference sequence). The CDR3 contains 16 residues.

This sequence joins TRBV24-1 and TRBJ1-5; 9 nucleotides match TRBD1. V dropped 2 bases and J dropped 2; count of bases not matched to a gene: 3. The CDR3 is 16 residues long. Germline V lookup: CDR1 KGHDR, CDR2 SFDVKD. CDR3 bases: TGTGCCACCAGTGATTCGGACAGGGGAGGCAATCAGCCCCAGCATTTT. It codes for CATSDSDRGGNQPQHF.

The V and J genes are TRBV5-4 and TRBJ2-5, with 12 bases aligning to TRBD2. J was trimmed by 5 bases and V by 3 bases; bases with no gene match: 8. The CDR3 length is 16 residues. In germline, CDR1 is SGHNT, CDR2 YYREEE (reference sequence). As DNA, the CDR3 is TGTGCCAGCAGCTCGACTAGCGGGGGCCCCCGGGAGACCCAGTACTTC. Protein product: CASSSTSGGPRETQYF.

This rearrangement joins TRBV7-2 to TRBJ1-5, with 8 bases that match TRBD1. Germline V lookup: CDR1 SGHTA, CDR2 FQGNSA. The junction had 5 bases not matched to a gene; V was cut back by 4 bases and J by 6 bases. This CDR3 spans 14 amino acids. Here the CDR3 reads CASSYQGAGQPQHF. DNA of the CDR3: TGTGCCAGCAGCTATCAGGGGGCGGGTCAGCCCCAGCATTTT. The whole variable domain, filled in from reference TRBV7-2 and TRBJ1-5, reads GAGVSQSPSNKVTEKGKDVELRCDPISGHTALYWYRQSLGQGLEFLIYFQGNSAPDKSGLPSDRFSAERTGGSVSTLTIQRTQQEDSAVYLCASSYQGAGQPQHFGDGTRLSIL.

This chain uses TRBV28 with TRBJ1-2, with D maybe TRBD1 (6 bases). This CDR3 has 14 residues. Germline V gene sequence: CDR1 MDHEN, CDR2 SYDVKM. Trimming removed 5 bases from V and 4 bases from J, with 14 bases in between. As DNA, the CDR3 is TGTGCCAGCAGTCCGACTCACAGGGCCTATGGCTACACCTTC. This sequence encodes CASSPTHRAYGYTF.

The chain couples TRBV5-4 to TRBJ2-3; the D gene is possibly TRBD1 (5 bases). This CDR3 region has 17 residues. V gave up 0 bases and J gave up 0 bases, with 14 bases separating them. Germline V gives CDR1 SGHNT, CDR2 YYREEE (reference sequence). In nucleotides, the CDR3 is TGTGCCAGCAGCTTGGCGGGCGCAGGGCTTAGCACAGATACGCAGTATTTT. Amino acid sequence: CASSLAGAGLSTDTQYF.

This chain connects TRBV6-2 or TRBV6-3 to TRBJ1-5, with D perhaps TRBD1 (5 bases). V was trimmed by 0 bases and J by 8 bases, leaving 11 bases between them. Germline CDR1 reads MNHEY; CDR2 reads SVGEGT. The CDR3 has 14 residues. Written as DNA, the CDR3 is TGTGCCAGCAGTTACTCCTTTCAGGGAAAGCCCCAGCATTTT. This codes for CASSYSFQGKPQHF.

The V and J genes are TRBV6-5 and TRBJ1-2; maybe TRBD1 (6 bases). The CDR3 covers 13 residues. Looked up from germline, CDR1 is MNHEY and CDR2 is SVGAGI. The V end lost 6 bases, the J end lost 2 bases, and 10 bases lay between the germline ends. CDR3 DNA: TGTGCCAGCAGCCCCACAGGGAACTATGGCTACACCTTC. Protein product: CASSPTGNYGYTF.

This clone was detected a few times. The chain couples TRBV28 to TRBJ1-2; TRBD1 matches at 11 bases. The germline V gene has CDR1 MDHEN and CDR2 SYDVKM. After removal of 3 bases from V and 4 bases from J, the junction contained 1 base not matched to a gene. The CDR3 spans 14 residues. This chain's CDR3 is CASSFGTGGYGYTF. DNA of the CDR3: TGTGCCAGCAGTTTCGGGACAGGGGGCTATGGCTACACCTTC.

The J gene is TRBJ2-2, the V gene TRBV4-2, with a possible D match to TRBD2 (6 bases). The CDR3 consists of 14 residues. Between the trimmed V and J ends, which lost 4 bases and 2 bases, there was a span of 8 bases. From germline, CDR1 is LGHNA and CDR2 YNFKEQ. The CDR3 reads CASSPGENTGELFF. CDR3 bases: TGTGCCAGCAGCCCGGGGGAAAACACCGGGGAGCTGTTTTTT.

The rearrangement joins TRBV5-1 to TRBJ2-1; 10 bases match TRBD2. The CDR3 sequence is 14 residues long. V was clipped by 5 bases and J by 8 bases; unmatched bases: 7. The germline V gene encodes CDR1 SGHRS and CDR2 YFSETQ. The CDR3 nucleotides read TGCGCCAGCAGTCTTCTAGCGGGAGTGGATGAGCAGTTCTTC. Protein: CASSLLAGVDEQFF. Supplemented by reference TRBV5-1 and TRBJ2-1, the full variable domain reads KAGVTQTPRYLIKTRGQQVTLSCSPISGHRSVSWYQQTPGQGLQFLFEYFSETQRNKGNFPGRFSGRQFSNSRSEMNVSTLELGDSALYLCASSLLAGVDEQFFGPGTRLTVL.

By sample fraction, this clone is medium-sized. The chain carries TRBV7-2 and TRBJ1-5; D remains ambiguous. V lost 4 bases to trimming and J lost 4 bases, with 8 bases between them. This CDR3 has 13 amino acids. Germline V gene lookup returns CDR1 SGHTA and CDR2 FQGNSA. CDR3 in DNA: TGTGCCAGCAGCTGGACGGGGAATCAGCCCCAGCATTTT. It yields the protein CASSWTGNQPQHF.

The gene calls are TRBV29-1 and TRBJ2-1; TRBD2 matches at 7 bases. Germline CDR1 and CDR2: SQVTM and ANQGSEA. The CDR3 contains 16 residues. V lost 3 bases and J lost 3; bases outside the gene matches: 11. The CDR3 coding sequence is TGCAGCGTTGAGGGGCTGACCGGGAGGATCTACAATGAGCAGTTCTTC. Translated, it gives CSVEGLTGRIYNEQFF.

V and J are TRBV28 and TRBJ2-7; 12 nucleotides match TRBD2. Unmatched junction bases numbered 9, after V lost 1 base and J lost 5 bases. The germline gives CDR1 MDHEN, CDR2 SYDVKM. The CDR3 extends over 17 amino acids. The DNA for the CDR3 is TGTGCCAGCAGTTTATCGACTAGCGGGAGACCCCAGGACGAGCAGTACTTC. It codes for CASSLSTSGRPQDEQYF.

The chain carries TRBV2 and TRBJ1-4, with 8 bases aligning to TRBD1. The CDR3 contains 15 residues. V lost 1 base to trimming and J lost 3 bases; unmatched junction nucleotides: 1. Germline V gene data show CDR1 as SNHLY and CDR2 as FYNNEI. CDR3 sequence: CASSEGGQANEKLFF. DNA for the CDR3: TGTGCCAGCAGTGAAGGGGGACAGGCTAATGAAAAACTGTTTTTT.